This TCR beta chain was retrieved from a study of shared clonotypes between healthy human individuals. The naive CD8 subset, CD45RO-negative cells positively selected for CCR7, excluded terminally differentiated effector memory CD45RA+ cells. The repertoire was sequenced with immunoSEQ multiplex PCR; TCRdb's copy has only in-frame clones and lacks some. The data hold about 820,000 clones, with about 92% observed a single time. The CDR3 is 12 amino acids. CDR1 is SGHAT and CDR2 is FQDESV in the germline V gene (reference sequence). Trimming took off 2 bases at V and 6 bases at J, with 5 bases between the two ends.

This sequence was found in a man in his thirties or forties in good health. The chain employs TRBV11-1 and TRBJ2-1; D ambiguous. Sequencing was carried out using naive CD8+ T cells sorted from blood. Written as DNA, the CDR3 is TGTGCCAGCAGCTTAAGCAGCAATGAGCAGTTCTTC. Translation: CASSLSSNEQFF. The full variable domain, completed using reference TRBV11-1 and TRBJ2-1, is EAEVAQSPRYKITEKSQAVAFWCDPISGHATLYWYRQILGQGPELLVQFQDESVVDDSQLPKDRFSAERLKGVDSTLKIQPAELGDSAMYLCASSLSSNEQFFGPGTRLTVL.